This TCR beta chain was identified during a study of Graves' ophthalmopathy and Graves' hyperthyroidism. This clonotype was seen repeatedly, ten times or more. Its matching antigen is unknown. Trimming removed 0 bases at V and 4 bases at J, with 9 bases between. Germline V gene sequence: CDR1 GTSNPN, CDR2 SVGIG (reference sequence). The CDR3 consists of 13 residues. Findings of the study overall: A 13-signature model separated ophthalmopathy from stable hyperthyroidism, 85% to 90% sensitivity, approximately 80% specificity.

Scientists amplified the TCR beta CDR3 regions from RNA transcripts. HTBI primers served in a first-round RT-PCR, which a second-round multiplex PCR followed. One entry per CDR3 protein results from TCRdb running MiXCR on the multiplex PCR reads. The sample contains around 340,000 distinct CDR3 sequences, roughly 17% of which appear only once. The sequenced material came from peripheral blood. The source of this sequence is an adult man with Graves' ophthalmopathy. The gene calls are TRBV30 and TRBJ1-1; D gene unclear. The CDR3 nucleotides read TGTGCCTGGAGTGTGCAGGTTAGCACTGAAGCTTTCTTT. Translating gives CAWSVQVSTEAFF.